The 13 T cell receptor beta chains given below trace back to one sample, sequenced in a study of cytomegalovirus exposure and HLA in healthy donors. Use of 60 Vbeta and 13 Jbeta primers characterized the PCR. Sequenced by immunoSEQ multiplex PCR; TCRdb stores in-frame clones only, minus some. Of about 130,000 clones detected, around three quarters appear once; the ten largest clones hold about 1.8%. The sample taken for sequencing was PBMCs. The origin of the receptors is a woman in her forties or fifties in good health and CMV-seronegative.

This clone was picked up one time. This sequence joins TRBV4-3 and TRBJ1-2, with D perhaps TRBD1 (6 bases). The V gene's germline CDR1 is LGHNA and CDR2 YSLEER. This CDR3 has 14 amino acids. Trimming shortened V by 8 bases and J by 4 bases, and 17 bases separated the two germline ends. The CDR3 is CASSSIGQPYGYTF. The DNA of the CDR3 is TGCGCCAGCTCTTCGATAGGACAGCCCTATGGCTACACCTTC.

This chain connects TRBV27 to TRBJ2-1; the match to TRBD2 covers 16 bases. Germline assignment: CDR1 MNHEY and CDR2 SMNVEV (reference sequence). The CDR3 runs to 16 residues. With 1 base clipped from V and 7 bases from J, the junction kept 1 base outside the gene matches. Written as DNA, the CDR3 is TGTGCCAGCAGTTTATGGGGACTAGCGGGAGGGAATGAGCAGTTCTTC. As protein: CASSLWGLAGGNEQFF.

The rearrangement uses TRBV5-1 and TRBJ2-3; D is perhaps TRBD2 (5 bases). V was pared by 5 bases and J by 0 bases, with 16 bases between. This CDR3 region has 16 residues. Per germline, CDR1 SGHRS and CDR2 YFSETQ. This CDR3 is CASRTLSDLSTDTQYF. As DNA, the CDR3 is TGCGCCAGCAGGACCCTTAGCGACTTAAGCACAGATACGCAGTATTTT.

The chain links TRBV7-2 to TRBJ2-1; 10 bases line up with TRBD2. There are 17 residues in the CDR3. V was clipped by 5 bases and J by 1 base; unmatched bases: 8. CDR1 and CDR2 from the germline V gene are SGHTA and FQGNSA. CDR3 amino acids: CASSRFSGRASYNEQFF. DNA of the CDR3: TGTGCCAGCAGCAGGTTCAGCGGGAGGGCATCCTACAATGAGCAGTTCTTC.

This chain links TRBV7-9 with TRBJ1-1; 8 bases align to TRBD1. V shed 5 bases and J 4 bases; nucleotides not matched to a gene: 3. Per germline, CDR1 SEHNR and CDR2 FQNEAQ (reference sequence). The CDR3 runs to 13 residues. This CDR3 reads CASSPGGSTEAFF. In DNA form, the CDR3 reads TGTGCCAGCAGCCCAGGGGGCTCCACTGAAGCTTTCTTT.

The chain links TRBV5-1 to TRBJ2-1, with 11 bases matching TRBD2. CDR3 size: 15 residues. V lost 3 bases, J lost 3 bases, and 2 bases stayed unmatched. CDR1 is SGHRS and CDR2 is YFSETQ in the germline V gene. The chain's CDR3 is CASSSGTSGYNEQFF. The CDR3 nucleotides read TGCGCCAGCAGCTCCGGGACTAGCGGCTACAATGAGCAGTTCTTC.

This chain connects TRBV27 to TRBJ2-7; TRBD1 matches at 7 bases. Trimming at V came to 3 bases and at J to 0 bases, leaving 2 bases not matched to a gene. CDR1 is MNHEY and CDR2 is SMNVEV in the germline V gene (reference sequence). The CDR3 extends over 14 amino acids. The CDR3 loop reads CASSFRDSSYEQYF. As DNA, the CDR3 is TGTGCCAGCAGTTTCCGGGACAGCTCCTACGAGCAGTACTTC.

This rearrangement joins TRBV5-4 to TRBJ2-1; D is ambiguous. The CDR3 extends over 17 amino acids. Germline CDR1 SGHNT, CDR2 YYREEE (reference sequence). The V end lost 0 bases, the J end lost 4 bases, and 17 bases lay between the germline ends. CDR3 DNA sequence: TGTGCCAGCAGCTTGGAGCTAGTATCAGTTTCATACAATGAGCAGTTCTTC. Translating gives CASSLELVSVSYNEQFF.

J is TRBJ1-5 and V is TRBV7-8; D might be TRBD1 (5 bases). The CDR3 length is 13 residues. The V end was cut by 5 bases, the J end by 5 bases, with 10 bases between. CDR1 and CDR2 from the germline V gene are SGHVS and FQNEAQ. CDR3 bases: TGTGCCAGCAGCCCGGGGGGGGATCAGCCCCAGCATTTT. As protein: CASSPGGDQPQHF.

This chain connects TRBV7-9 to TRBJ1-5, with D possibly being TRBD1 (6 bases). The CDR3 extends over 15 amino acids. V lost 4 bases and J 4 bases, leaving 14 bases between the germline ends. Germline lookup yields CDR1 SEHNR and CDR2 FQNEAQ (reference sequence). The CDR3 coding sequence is TGTGCCAGCAGCTCAACCGGGACATCAAATCAGCCCCAGCATTTT. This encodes CASSSTGTSNQPQHF.

The CDR3 nucleotides read TGTGCCAGCAGCTGGCTAGCGGGAGCGGACAATGAGCAGTTCTTC. This gives the protein CASSWLAGADNEQFF. This chain uses TRBV7-9 with TRBJ2-1; TRBD2 matches at 10 bases. Germline assignment: CDR1 SEHNR and CDR2 FQNEAQ (reference sequence). V was clipped by 4 bases and J by 5 bases; unmatched bases: 5. The CDR3 is 15 residues long.

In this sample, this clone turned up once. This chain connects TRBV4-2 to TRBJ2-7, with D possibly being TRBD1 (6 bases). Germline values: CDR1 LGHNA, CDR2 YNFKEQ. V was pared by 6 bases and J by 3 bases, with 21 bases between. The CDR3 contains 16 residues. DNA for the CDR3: TGTGCCAGCAGTCACGAGTTGGGGGCCCCGAGCTACGAGCAGTACTTC. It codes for CASSHELGAPSYEQYF.

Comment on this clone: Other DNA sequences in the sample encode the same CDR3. The CDR3 here is CASSLAGQKNTEAFF. DNA for the CDR3: TGCGCCAGCAGCTTGGCGGGTCAGAAAAACACTGAAGCTTTCTTT. The chain is built from TRBV5-1 and TRBJ1-1, with D unresolved. The germline V and J ends were trimmed by 0 bases and 2 bases, with 11 bases remaining between them. The V gene's germline CDR1 is SGHRS and CDR2 YFSETQ. The CDR3 loop spans 15 amino acids. The full variable domain, its missing parts supplied by reference TRBV5-1 and TRBJ1-1, is KAGVTQTPRYLIKTRGQQVTLSCSPISGHRSVSWYQQTPGQGLQFLFEYFSETQRNKGNFPGRFSGRQFSNSRSEMNVSTLELGDSALYLCASSLAGQKNTEAFFGQGTRLTVV.